This T cell receptor (beta chain) was captured by sequencing in a study of beta chain features in type 1 diabetes. The ends were cut back, 7 bases at V and 4 bases at J, with 15 bases in the middle. Germline V CDR1 and CDR2: ENHRY, SYGVKD. The CDR3 sequence is 14 residues long. Study-level findings and limits: Type 1 diabetes patients showed a moderate but significant shortening of TCRB CDR3s in all four CD4+ subsets. Patients with type 1 diabetes showed fewer VDJ junction insertions and more deletions. TCRB repertoires of naive, central memory and Treg cells appeared more similar among patients than among healthy donors.

To note about this clone: Its antigen is not known.

Cell sorting via CD45RO/CCR7/CD25/CD127/CD95/CD27 was performed to obtain CD4+ naive, central memory, regulatory and stem cell-like memory cells. The whole isolated RNA underwent reverse transcription, so sequencing captured expressed TCRB transcripts. TCRdb's copy holds only in-frame clones and misses some; the assay was immunoSEQ multiplex PCR. This sample carries over 300,000 clones, around 9.7% of them seen once, and the ten largest clones take roughly 0.99%. This receptor was identified in a man under 40 with type 1 diabetes. Sample: central memory CD4+ T cells from blood. This sequence joins TRBV10-3 and TRBJ2-3; D might be TRBD2 (7 bases). CDR3 protein: CAITTGGGPDTQYF. In DNA, the CDR3 is TGTGCCATCACCACCGGCGGGGGCCCAGATACGCAGTATTTT.